This entry is about one TCR beta chain. With TRAV- and TRBV-specific primers, first-strand cDNA was made, covering the alpha and beta chains. TCR amplification used roughly 18 PCR cycles, a constant-region primer and a V-primer adapter. Through in vitro transcription, the mRNA that had been isolated was amplified. TCRdb redid the calling of the reads with MiXCR, one entry per CDR3 protein. The sample includes several thousand distinct CDR3 sequences, 53% seen only once; the top ten take roughly 13%. These data originate in a study of low-dose radiotherapy and immunotherapy resistance in tumors. On the study more broadly: Cohort 2 patients were irradiated with 1 Gy every two weeks, reaching 13 Gy over 26 weeks.

V lost 6 bases and J lost 1, with 14 bases in between. CDR1 MDHEN and CDR2 SYDVKM come from the germline V gene. CDR3 length: 15 residues. This receptor was obtained from a human donor with advanced metastatic prostate, ovarian, gallbladder or colorectal cancer (not recorded which). This table probably holds off-target reads from a library built for another chain. This chain joins TRBV28 and TRBJ2-3; D is ambiguous. CDR3 residues: CASSKHRIGTDTQYF. CDR3 sequence (DNA): TGTGCCAGCAGCAAACACAGAATTGGCACAGATACGCAGTATTTT.